This TCR beta chain was recovered during a study of CD8+ T cells in alopecia areata. Germline-derived CDR1 and CDR2 are SNHLY and FYNNEI. CDR3 size: 15 residues. With 4 bases removed from V and 3 bases from J, the gap between germline ends came to 16 bases. In each case, RNA was isolated and then reverse transcribed into cDNA as the sequencing template. Generated by immunoSEQ multiplex PCR, the TCRdb table keeps only in-frame clones and is missing some. Here the sample spans more than 85,000 clones, roughly two fifths being singletons. Samples from alopecia areata patients were lesional scalp punch biopsies and peripheral blood. This clone was seen more than once but under ten times.

The chain uses TRBV2 and TRBJ2-7; tentative D call: TRBD1 (5 bases). Sequencing was carried out using CD4+ T cells sorted from blood. This TCR was recovered from a human donor with alopecia areata. The CDR3 is CASSARRLGLYEQYF. The CDR3 bases are TGTGCCAGCAGTGCAAGGAGACTGGGGCTCTACGAGCAGTACTTC.